This T cell receptor (beta chain) was observed in a study of regulatory T cells in long-lasting Graves disease. The wider study: Over 5 years of antithyroid drugs with positive TSH receptor antibodies was taken to mean persistent Graves' disease.

Arm-PCR of CDR3 regions with iRepertoire HTBI primers generated TCR beta libraries. TCRdb processed the multiplex PCR reads anew with MiXCR; each CDR3 protein has one entry. In the table there are around 500,000 distinct CDR3 sequences, roughly 20% of which are singletons. The J segment lost 3 bases and the V segment lost 5 bases, leaving 15 bases of the junction unmatched. This CDR3 is 17 amino acids long. Germline CDR1 DFQATT, CDR2 SNEGSKA (reference sequence). Noted time point: persistent/refractory GD, antithyroid drugs over 5 years with positive TRAb. Making the TCR library involved RNA that had been extracted from PBMCs. EDTA tubes held 7 to 9 milliliters of peripheral blood from each patient.

The clonotype originates from a female donor with Graves disease. The J gene is TRBJ1-5, the V gene TRBV20-1; 8 bases fit TRBD1. This material consisted of peripheral blood mononuclear cells (PBMCs), taken when the disease was refractory, from a patient treated with antithyroid drugs. CDR3 protein: CSAVGQGGSYSNQPQHF. The CDR3 region has the DNA TGCAGTGCTGTCGGACAGGGAGGTTCTTACTCCAATCAGCCCCAGCATTTT.